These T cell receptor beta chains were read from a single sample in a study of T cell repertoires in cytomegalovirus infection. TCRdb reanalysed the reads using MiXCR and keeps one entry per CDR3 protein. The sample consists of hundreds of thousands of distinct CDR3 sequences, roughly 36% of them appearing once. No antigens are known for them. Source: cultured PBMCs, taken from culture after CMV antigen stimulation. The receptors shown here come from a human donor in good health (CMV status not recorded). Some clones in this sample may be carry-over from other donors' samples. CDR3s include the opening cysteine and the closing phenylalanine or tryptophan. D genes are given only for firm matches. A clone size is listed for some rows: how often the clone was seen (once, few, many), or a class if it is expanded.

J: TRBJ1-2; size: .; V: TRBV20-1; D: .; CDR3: CSARGRRGPTF; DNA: TGCAGTGCTAGAGGCCGGCGGGGGCCAACCTTC
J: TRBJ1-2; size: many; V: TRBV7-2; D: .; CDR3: CASSSVRGYYGYTF; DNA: TGTGCCAGCAGCTCCGTTAGGGGCTACTATGGCTACACCTTC
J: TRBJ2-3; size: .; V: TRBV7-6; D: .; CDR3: CASSSKRHTDTQYF; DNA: TGTGCCAGCAGCTCTAAGCGACACACAGATACGCAGTATTTT
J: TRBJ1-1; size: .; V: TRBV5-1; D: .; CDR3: CASSIRGDDTEAFF; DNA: TGCGCCAGCAGTATAAGGGGCGACGACACTGAAGCTTTCTTT
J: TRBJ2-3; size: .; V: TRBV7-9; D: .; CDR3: CASSFHGDTQYF; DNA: TGTGCCAGCAGCTTCCACGGGGATACGCAGTATTTT
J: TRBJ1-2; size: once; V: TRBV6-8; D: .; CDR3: CASNQGTGYGYTF; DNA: TGTGCCAGCAATCAGGGGACTGGCTATGGCTACACCTTC
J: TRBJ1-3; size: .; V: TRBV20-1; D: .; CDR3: CSAVPGTTGNTIYF; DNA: TGCAGTGCTGTGCCCGGGACAACCGGAAACACCATATATTTT
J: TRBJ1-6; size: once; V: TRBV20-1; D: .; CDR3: CSARKPGIRNSPLHF; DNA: TGCAGTGCTAGAAAACCAGGGATTAGGAATTCACCCCTCCACTTT
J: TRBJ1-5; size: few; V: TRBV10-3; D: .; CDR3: CAIRDPGRRNQPQHF; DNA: TGTGCCATCAGAGACCCGGGACGCCGCAATCAGCCCCAGCATTTT
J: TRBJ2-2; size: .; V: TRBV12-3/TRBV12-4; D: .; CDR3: CASGVGELFF; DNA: TGTGCCAGCGGTGTCGGGGAGCTGTTTTTT
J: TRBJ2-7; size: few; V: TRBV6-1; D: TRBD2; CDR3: CAVSGTSGRASDEQYF; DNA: TGTGCCGTGTCCGGGACTAGCGGGAGGGCCTCCGACGAGCAGTACTTC
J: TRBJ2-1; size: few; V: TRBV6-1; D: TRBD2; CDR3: CASSRLAGADGEQFF; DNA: TGTGCCAGCAGTCGACTAGCGGGAGCGGACGGTGAGCAGTTCTTC
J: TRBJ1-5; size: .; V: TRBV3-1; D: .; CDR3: CASSQDLGRVEPQHF; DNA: TGTGCCAGCAGCCAAGATCTAGGCAGGGTAGAACCCCAGCATTTT
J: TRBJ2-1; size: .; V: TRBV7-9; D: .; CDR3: CASRRDTAYYNEQFF; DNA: TGTGCCAGCAGACGAGACACAGCTTACTACAATGAGCAGTTCTTC
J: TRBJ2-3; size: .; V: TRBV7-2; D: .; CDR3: CASTISHGLARFTDTQYF; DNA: TGTGCCAGTACTATATCTCACGGGCTAGCTCGCTTCACAGATACGCAGTATTTT
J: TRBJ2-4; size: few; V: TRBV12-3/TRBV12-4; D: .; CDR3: CASSVDSWGIQYF; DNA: TGTGCCAGCAGTGTGGACAGTTGGGGCATTCAGTACTTC
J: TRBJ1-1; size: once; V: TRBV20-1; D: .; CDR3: CSARTDEAFF; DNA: TGCAGTGCCCGGACAGATGAAGCTTTCTTT
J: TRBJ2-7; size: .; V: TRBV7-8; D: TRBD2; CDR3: CASSPWGLAGDEQYF; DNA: TGTGCCAGCAGCCCATGGGGACTAGCGGGAGACGAGCAGTACTTC
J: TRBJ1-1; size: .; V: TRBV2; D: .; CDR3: CASIREVGTEAFF; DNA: TGTGCCAGCATCAGGGAGGTTGGCACTGAAGCTTTCTTT
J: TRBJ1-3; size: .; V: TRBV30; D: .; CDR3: CAWTAGPGNTIYF; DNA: TGTGCCTGGACCGCGGGACCTGGAAACACCATATATTTT
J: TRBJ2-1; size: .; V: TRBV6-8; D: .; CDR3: CASSVYRGLQYNEQFF; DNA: TGTGCCAGCAGTGTTTATAGGGGATTACAGTACAATGAGCAGTTCTTC
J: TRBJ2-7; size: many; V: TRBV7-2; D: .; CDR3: CASSLTGGHEQYF; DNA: TGTGCCAGCAGCTTGACGGGTGGCCACGAGCAGTACTTC
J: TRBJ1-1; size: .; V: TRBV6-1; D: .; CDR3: CASSERQRGTEAFF; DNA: TGTGCCAGCAGTGAAAGGCAAAGAGGGACTGAAGCTTTCTTT
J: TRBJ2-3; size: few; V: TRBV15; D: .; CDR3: CATSTGSTDTQYF; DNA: TGTGCCACCTCGACGGGGAGCACAGATACGCAGTATTTT
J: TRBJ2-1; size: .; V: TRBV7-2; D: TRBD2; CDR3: CASSLAQLAGAQFF; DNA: TGTGCCAGCAGCTTAGCGCAGCTAGCGGGGGCGCAGTTCTTC
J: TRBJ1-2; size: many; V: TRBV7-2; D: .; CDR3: CASRPGRGDSPWF; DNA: TGTGCCAGCAGACCAGGACGAGGGGATTCCCCGTGGTTC
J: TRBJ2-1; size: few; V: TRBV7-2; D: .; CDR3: CASRAGVLPNEQFF; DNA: TGTGCCAGCAGGGCAGGGGTGTTGCCCAATGAGCAGTTCTTC
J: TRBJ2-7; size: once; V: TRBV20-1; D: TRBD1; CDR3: CSAKSRDRGTYEQYF; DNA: TGCAGTGCTAAAAGTCGGGACAGGGGTACTTACGAGCAGTACTTC
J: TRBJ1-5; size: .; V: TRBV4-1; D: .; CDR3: CASSQDPQGYNQPQHF; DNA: TGCGCCAGCAGCCAAGATCCTCAGGGTTATAATCAGCCCCAGCATTTT
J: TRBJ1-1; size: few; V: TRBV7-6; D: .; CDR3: CASSSLAAPNTEAFF; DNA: TGTGCCAGCAGCTCCCTGGCAGCCCCGAACACTGAAGCTTTCTTT
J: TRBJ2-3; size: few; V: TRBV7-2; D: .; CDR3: CASSLSQGQGTQYF; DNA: TGTGCCAGCAGCTTATCTCAGGGCCAAGGGACGCAGTATTTT
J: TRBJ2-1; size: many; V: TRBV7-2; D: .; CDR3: CASSLGHAYNEQFF; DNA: TGTGCCAGCAGCTTAGGCCACGCCTACAATGAGCAGTTCTTC
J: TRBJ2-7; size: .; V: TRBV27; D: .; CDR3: CASSHSRFRTDEQYF; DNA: TGTGCCAGCAGCCACTCCCGTTTCAGGACGGACGAGCAGTACTTC
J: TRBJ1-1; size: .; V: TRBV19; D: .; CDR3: CASSPLKNTEAFF; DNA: TGTGCCAGTAGCCCCCTTAAGAACACTGAAGCTTTCTTT
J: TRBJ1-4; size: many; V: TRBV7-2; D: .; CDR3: CASSLAVELGELFF; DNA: TGTGCCAGCAGCTTAGCGGTGGAACTAGGTGAACTGTTTTTT
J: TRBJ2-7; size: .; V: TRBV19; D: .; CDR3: CASGGGLGYEQYF; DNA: TGTGCCAGTGGCGGAGGTCTTGGATACGAGCAGTACTTC
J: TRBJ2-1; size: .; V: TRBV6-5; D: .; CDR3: CASSYSGGAWYEQFF; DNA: TGTGCCAGCAGTTACTCGGGCGGGGCTTGGTATGAGCAGTTCTTC
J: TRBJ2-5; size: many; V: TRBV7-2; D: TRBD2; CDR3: CASSAVGRGGRETQYF; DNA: TGTGCCAGCAGCGCCGTCGGGCGGGGGGGCCGAGAGACCCAGTACTTC
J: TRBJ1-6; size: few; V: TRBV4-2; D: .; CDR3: CASSQDTGSPLHF; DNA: TGTGCCAGCAGCCAAGATACGGGATCACCCCTCCACTTT
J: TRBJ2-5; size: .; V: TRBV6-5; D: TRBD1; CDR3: CASSWGQGAETQYF; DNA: TGTGCCAGCAGTTGGGGACAGGGGGCAGAGACCCAGTACTTC
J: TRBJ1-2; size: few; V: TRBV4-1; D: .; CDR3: CASSQDQLGGIGYTF; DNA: TGCGCCAGCAGCCAAGATCAGTTAGGGGGGATCGGCTACACCTTC
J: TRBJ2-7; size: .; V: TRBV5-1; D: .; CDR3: CASSPVSGSRWEQYF; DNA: TGCGCCAGCAGCCCGGTATCAGGAAGCCGATGGGAGCAGTACTTC
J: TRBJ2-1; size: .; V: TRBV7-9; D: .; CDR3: CASSFKIYEQFF; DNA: TGTGCCAGCAGCTTTAAGATTTATGAGCAGTTCTTC
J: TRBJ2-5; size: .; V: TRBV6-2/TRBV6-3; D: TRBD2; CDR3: CASSRLAQETQYF; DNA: TGTGCCAGCAGCCGACTAGCTCAAGAGACCCAGTACTTC
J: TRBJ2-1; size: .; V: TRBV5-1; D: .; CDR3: CASSNGTEGNEQFF; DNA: TGCGCCAGCAGCAACGGGACCGAGGGCAATGAGCAGTTCTTC
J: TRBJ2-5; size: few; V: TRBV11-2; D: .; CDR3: CASSSPEAEAQETQYF; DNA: TGTGCCAGCAGCTCGCCTGAAGCGGAGGCGCAAGAGACCCAGTACTTC
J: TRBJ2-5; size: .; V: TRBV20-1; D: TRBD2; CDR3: CSARASSGWQETQYF; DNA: TGCAGTGCTAGAGCGTCTAGCGGGTGGCAGGAGACCCAGTACTTC
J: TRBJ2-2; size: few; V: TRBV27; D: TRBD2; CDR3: CASSPASGSYGELFF; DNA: TGTGCCAGCAGTCCCGCTAGCGGGAGTTACGGGGAGCTGTTTTTT
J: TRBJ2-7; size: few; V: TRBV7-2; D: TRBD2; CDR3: CASSMGLAGGAGEQYF; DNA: TGTGCCAGCAGCATGGGACTAGCGGGAGGTGCCGGCGAGCAGTACTTC
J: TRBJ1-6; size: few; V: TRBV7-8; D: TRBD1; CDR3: CASSLGQILSPLHF; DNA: TGTGCCAGCAGCCTGGGACAGATTTTATCACCCCTCCACTTT
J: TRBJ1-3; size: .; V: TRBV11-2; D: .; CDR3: CASSLGRLSGNTIYF; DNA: TGTGCCAGCAGCCTTGGTCGGCTATCTGGAAACACCATATATTTT
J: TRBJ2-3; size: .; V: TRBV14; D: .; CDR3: CASSPLRADSAADTQYF; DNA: TGTGCCAGCAGCCCCCTTCGGGCGGACTCGGCGGCAGATACGCAGTATTTT
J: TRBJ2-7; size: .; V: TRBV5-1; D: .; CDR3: CASSLLASYEQYF; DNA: TGCGCCAGCAGCTTGTTGGCCTCCTACGAGCAGTACTTC
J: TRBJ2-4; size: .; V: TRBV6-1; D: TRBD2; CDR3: CASGPGGTSGSLNIQYF; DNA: TGTGCCAGCGGCCCAGGGGGGACTAGCGGGAGCCTGAACATTCAGTACTTC
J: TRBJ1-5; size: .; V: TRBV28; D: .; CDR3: CASTSLGDQPQHF; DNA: TGTGCCAGCACCAGCCTTGGGGATCAGCCCCAGCATTTT